This record looks at one T cell receptor (beta chain) sequence and its context. The antigen remains unidentified. This entry is derived from a study of CD8 T cells in Susac syndrome. Random hexamers primed reverse transcription of about 0.45 to 1 ug RNA. TCR beta CDR3 was amplified by immunoSEQ multiplex PCR. This amplification extended across 54 Vbeta and 13 Jbeta segments. TCRdb used MiXCR to reprocess the immunoSEQ multiplex PCR reads, holding one entry per CDR3 protein. The table includes around 220,000 distinct CDR3 sequences, more than 85% detected once. This CDR3 comprises 12 residues. CDR1 and CDR2 from the germline V gene are LNHDA and SQIVND (reference sequence). The V end lost 11 bases, the J end lost 4 bases, and 11 bases lay between the germline ends. Regarding the study as a whole: Individuals included in the TCR sequencing and HLA analysis were acknowledged by the study to be relatively few in number.

The TCR sequence derives from a human donor with multiple sclerosis. Sequencing was carried out using CD8+ T cells from PBMCs. This chain connects TRBV19 to TRBJ2-2, with D possibly TRBD1 on 6 matching bases. CDR3 nucleotide sequence: TGTGCCCTCGTCAGGGGCACCGGGGAGCTGTTTTTT. Encoded protein: CALVRGTGELFF.